This TCR beta chain originates from a study of T cell changes during pregnancy in multiple sclerosis. V dropped 3 bases and J dropped 1 base, with 6 bases sitting between them. The CDR3 is made up of 13 amino acids. Germline V gives CDR1 PRHDT, CDR2 FYEKMQ (reference sequence). Clones were read by immunoSEQ multiplex PCR, and TCRdb kept only the in-frame ones, dropping some. The profile shows over 50,000 clones, approximately 86% of them singletons. This clone was detected only once. The TCR originated in a female donor with multiple sclerosis, enrolled in a pregnancy study. This sequence joins TRBV13 and TRBJ1-1, with D unclear. The sample here was peripheral blood, taken in the first trimester of pregnancy. The CDR3 reads CASSFESNTEAFF. CDR3 bases: TGTGCCAGCAGCTTTGAGTCGAACACTGAAGCTTTCTTT.